The sequence of this T cell receptor (beta chain) was determined in a study of human T cells and chemical hapten exposure. Study details: It was small differences in pooled library volume that mainly caused per-sample TCR yields to vary.

As to time point: pre-sensitization, week 0. Treatment given: therapeutic diphenylcyclopropenone sensitization with weekly scalp DPC. Original processing methods: Sampled TCR counts reached a median of roughly 100,000 per sample, with values ranging from about 20,000 to 750,000. A single record per CDR3 protein comes from TCRdb applying MiXCR to the RACE reads. For this entry, the V and J calls and clone size follow TCRdb and not the study's own pipeline. The table includes more than 250,000 distinct CDR3 sequences, just under 8% detected once. CDR1 is ENHRY, CDR2 SYGVKD, per germline. The CDR3 is 13 residues long. V lost 9 bases and J 3 bases, leaving 12 bases between the germline ends.

The sequencing used whole blood, collected in connection with sensitization to the hapten diphenylcyclopropenone (DPC). The receptor's source is a man between 18 and 35 years old with alopecia areata. Some clones in this sample may be carry-over from other donors' samples. The chain is built from TRBV10-3 and TRBJ1-5, with D possibly being TRBD1 (5 bases). The chain's CDR3 is CAMGDRLNQPQHF. The CDR3 nucleotides read TGTGCCATGGGAGACAGACTCAATCAGCCCCAGCATTTT.